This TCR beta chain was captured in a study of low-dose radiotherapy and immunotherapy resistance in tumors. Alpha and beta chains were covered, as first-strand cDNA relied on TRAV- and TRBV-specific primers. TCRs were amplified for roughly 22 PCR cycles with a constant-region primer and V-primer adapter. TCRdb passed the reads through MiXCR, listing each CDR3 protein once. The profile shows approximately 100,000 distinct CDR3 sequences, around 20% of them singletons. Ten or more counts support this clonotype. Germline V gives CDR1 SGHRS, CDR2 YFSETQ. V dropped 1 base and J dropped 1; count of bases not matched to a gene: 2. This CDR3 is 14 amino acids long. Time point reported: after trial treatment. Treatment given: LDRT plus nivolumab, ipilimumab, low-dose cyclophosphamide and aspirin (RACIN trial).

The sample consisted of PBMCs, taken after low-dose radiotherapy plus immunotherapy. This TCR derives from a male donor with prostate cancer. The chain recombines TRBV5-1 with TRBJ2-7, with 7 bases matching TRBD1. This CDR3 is CASSLMGQSYEQYF. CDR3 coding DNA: TGCGCCAGCAGCTTGATGGGACAGTCCTACGAGCAGTACTTC.